These 28 T cell receptor beta chains originate from one sample sequenced in a study of vaccination and CD4 T cells after COVID-19. The Oncomine TCR Beta short-read assay generated sequence data from the DNA of cultured CD4+ T cells. TCRdb reprocessed the PCR reads with MiXCR, giving one entry per CDR3 protein. The sample includes more than 9,000 distinct CDR3 sequences, just over 55% of them seen just once. The treatment here: approximately nine-day PBMC culture with coronavirus spike peptide pools or control peptides (ViraFEST assay). Antigen specificity for these receptors is unknown. Material: CD4+ T cells from blood, cultured in vitro. Receptor source: a human donor who had recovered from COVID-19.

The V and J genes are TRBV11-2 and TRBJ2-3; D ambiguous. The CDR3 runs to 16 residues. Germline CDR1 is SGHAT and CDR2 is FQNNGV. V shed 0 bases and J shed 2 bases, with 12 bases lying between them. CDR3 sequence reads: CASSLEGGRTTDTQYF. CDR3 in DNA: TGTGCCAGCAGCTTAGAGGGCGGAAGAACCACAGATACGCAGTATTTT.

This clonotype was seen more than once but under ten times. This chain connects TRBV14 to TRBJ1-6; D not certain. The CDR3 extends over 16 amino acids. V was clipped by 1 base and J by 11 bases, with 18 bases between them. The germline V gene encodes CDR1 SGHDN and CDR2 FVKESK. CDR3 sequence reads: CASSQVAGVRLAPLHF. The CDR3 DNA sequence: TGTGCCAGCAGCCAAGTTGCCGGCGTGAGGTTGGCACCCCTCCACTTT.

The chain couples TRBV6-1 to TRBJ1-2; the D gene is possibly TRBD1 (5 bases). With 7 bases removed from V and 3 bases from J, the gap between germline ends came to 12 bases. The germline V gene has CDR1 MNHNS and CDR2 SASEGT. The CDR3 runs to 13 residues. CDR3 DNA: TGTGCCAGCAAGGTTCGGGGGGACTATGGCTACACCTTC. Its protein product is CASKVRGDYGYTF.

V usage is TRBV11-3 and J usage is TRBJ1-2; D ambiguous. Germline values: CDR1 SGHNT, CDR2 YENEEA. V gave up 5 bases and J gave up 0 bases, with 10 bases separating them. The CDR3 has 14 amino acids. The CDR3 here is CASSPGRTNYGYTF. The CDR3 nucleotides are TGTGCCAGCAGCCCCGGAAGAACTAACTATGGCTACACCTTC.

V gene TRBV6-5 combines with J gene TRBJ1-6; D unresolved. The CDR3 totals 14 residues. The V gene's germline CDR1 is MNHEY and CDR2 SVGAGI. Between the trimmed V and J ends, which lost 4 bases and 2 bases, there was a span of 6 bases. The CDR3 loop is CASSSGPYNSPLHF. CDR3 bases: TGTGCCAGCAGTTCGGGCCCCTATAATTCACCCCTCCACTTT.

This clonotype was detected a few times. The V gene is TRBV27, the J gene TRBJ2-5; D is tentatively TRBD1 or TRBD2 (6 bases each). CDR1 MNHEY and CDR2 SMNVEV come from the germline V gene (reference sequence). This CDR3 contains 12 residues. With 8 bases removed from V and 7 bases from J, the gap between germline ends came to 14 bases. The CDR3 region is CASAMKGGTQYF. In DNA form, the CDR3 reads TGTGCCAGCGCTATGAAGGGGGGGACCCAGTACTTC.

The V and J genes are TRBV19 and TRBJ1-2, with D maybe TRBD1 (6 bases). The V gene lost 5 bases and the J gene lost 4 bases, with 20 bases spanning the gap. The CDR3 loop spans 16 amino acids. Germline CDR1 LNHDA, CDR2 SQIVND (reference sequence). CDR3 amino acids: CASSPSPKGGFYGYTF. The CDR3 DNA follows: TGTGCCAGTAGTCCGAGCCCGAAAGGGGGGTTCTATGGCTACACCTTC.

The rearrangement links TRBV7-6 to TRBJ1-3; 8 bases line up with TRBD1. V trimming: 5 bases; J trimming: 0 bases; junction bases outside the gene matches: 6. Germline CDR1 SGHVS, CDR2 FNYEAQ. CDR3 length equals 16 residues. CDR3 sequence reads: CASSEIRGPSGNTIYF. CDR3 bases: TGTGCCAGCAGCGAAATCAGGGGGCCCTCTGGAAACACCATATATTTT.

About this clonotype: This CDR3 is missing its conserved last phenylalanine or tryptophan, likely due to a read error. The rearrangement uses TRBV19 and TRBJ1-3, with a tentative D call TRBD1 (5 bases). V gave up 5 bases and J gave up 2 bases, with 16 bases separating them. The germline V gene encodes CDR1 LNHDA and CDR2 SQIVND (reference sequence). CDR3 length equals 16 residues. The CDR3 nucleotides read TGTGCCAGTAGTCTAATCCCCGGGACGCCTGGAAACACCATATATTCT. It translates to CASSLIPGTPGNTIYS.

This clonotype was seen just once. The V gene is TRBV20-1, the J gene TRBJ2-3; 8 nucleotides align to TRBD1. Germline CDR1 is DFQATT and CDR2 is SNEGSKA (reference sequence). The V segment lost 3 bases and the J segment 4 bases; nucleotides outside the gene matches: 9. The CDR3 spans 15 residues. Here the CDR3 reads CSASVPQGEADTQYF. The CDR3 DNA follows: TGCAGTGCTAGCGTCCCACAGGGGGAAGCAGATACGCAGTATTTT.

In DNA form, the CDR3 reads TGTGCCAGTAGTATACAGGGACAGCTGCTCTATGGCTACACCTTC. This gives the protein CASSIQGQLLYGYTF. The chain carries TRBV19 and TRBJ1-2; 7 nucleotides align to TRBD1. From germline, CDR1 is LNHDA and CDR2 SQIVND (reference sequence). This CDR3 contains 15 residues. V was clipped by 2 bases and J by 4 bases; unmatched bases: 7. The full variable domain, in which reference TRBV19 and TRBJ1-2 provide the parts outside the CDR3, is DGGITQSPKYLFRKEGQNVTLSCEQNLNHDAMYWYRQDPGQGLRLIYYSQIVNDFQKGDIAEGYSVSREKKESFPLTVTSAQKNPTAFYLCASSIQGQLLYGYTFGSGTRLTVV.

This clonotype was seen more than once but under ten times. The chain joins TRBV15 to TRBJ1-3, with D tentatively TRBD1 (6 bases). Between the trimmed V and J ends, which lost 1 base and 2 bases, there was a span of 12 bases. The germline gives CDR1 LNHNV, CDR2 YYDKDF (reference sequence). The CDR3 runs to 16 residues. The CDR3 loop reads CATSRVQGWPGNTIYF. The CDR3 DNA sequence: TGTGCCACCAGCAGAGTCCAGGGGTGGCCTGGAAACACCATATATTTT.

The gene calls are TRBV19 and TRBJ1-5, with 8 positions matching TRBD1. Germline CDR1 and CDR2: LNHDA and SQIVND (reference sequence). The CDR3 consists of 15 residues. The V gene end was trimmed by 6 bases and the J gene end by 4 bases; junction bases not matched to a gene: 8. CDR3 in DNA: TGTGCCAGTAGCGTCAGGACAGGGACGAATCAGCCCCAGCATTTT. It encodes CASSVRTGTNQPQHF.

The CDR3 bases are TGCAGTGCTAGAGATCTAGGGCTAGGCGTAGAGAACGAGCAGTACTTC. Amino acid sequence: CSARDLGLGVENEQYF. The V gene is TRBV20-1, the J gene TRBJ2-7; D unclear. Germline assignment: CDR1 DFQATT and CDR2 SNEGSKA (reference sequence). CDR3 size: 16 residues. V dropped 0 bases and J dropped 5 bases, with 20 bases sitting between them.

The chain joins TRBV6-1 to TRBJ2-5, with D possibly TRBD2 on 5 matching bases. This CDR3 is 11 amino acids long. CDR1 and CDR2 from the germline V gene are MNHNS and SASEGT. Trimming stripped 6 bases from V and 5 bases from J, with 7 bases between. The DNA of the CDR3 is TGTGCCAGCAGGGACTGGGAGACCCAGTACTTC. Translating it yields CASRDWETQYF.

This clonotype was detected only a few times. The chain recombines TRBV24-1 with TRBJ2-2; no definite D call. CDR3 length: 14 amino acids. The V gene's germline CDR1 is KGHDR and CDR2 SFDVKD. The ends were cut back, 0 bases at V and 1 base at J, with 2 bases in the middle. This CDR3 reads CATSDLVNTGELFF. The DNA of the CDR3 is TGTGCCACCAGTGATTTGGTGAACACCGGGGAGCTGTTTTTT.

This chain uses TRBV4-1 with TRBJ1-2, with a tentative D call TRBD1 (5 bases). Trimming stripped 1 base from V and 4 bases from J, with 10 bases between. CDR3 length: 14 amino acids. The germline V gene has CDR1 MGHRA and CDR2 YSYEKL. CDR3: CASSQGTGTYGYTF. The CDR3, as DNA: TGCGCCAGCAGCCAAGGGACGGGGACCTATGGCTACACCTTC.

This clonotype occurred a few times. This rearrangement joins TRBV15 to TRBJ1-2; D uncertain. This CDR3 is 12 amino acids long. The germline CDR1 and CDR2 sequences are LNHNV and YYDKDF (reference sequence). Trimming left V 3 bases short and J 3 bases short, with 5 bases between. The CDR3 is CATSRGDYGYTF. In nucleotides, the CDR3 is TGTGCCACCAGCAGGGGCGACTATGGCTACACCTTC.

This clonotype rates as large. The V call is TRBV20-1, the J call TRBJ2-3, with D possibly TRBD1 on 5 matching bases. The germline V gene has CDR1 DFQATT and CDR2 SNEGSKA (reference sequence). This CDR3 has 14 amino acids. V gave up 0 bases and J gave up 4 bases, with 11 bases separating them. CDR3 sequence: CSAREAQGPDTQYF. In DNA form, the CDR3 reads TGCAGTGCTAGAGAGGCGCAGGGCCCAGATACGCAGTATTTT.

This rearrangement joins TRBV28 to TRBJ2-5; D gene uncertain. Germline V gene sequence: CDR1 MDHEN, CDR2 SYDVKM. Trimming took 3 bases from V and 6 from J, leaving 11 bases between them. This CDR3 comprises 13 residues. The CDR3 loop is CASSFIRSQTQYF. The CDR3 region has the DNA TGTGCCAGCAGTTTCATCCGGTCCCAGACCCAGTACTTC.

The J gene is TRBJ2-7, the V gene TRBV20-1; the D gene could be TRBD1 or TRBD2 (5 bases each). V lost 6 bases to trimming and J lost 0 bases, with 21 bases between them. Germline lookup yields CDR1 DFQATT and CDR2 SNEGSKA (reference sequence). This CDR3 region has 16 residues. The DNA for the CDR3 is TGCAGTGCACCCTCACCCGGGACGGCCAGCTCCTACGAGCAGTACTTC. Protein product: CSAPSPGTASSYEQYF.

The chain joins TRBV28 to TRBJ2-7, with 9 bases aligning to TRBD1. Germline assignment: CDR1 MDHEN and CDR2 SYDVKM. CDR3 length equals 14 residues. J gave up 4 bases and V 6 bases, and 7 bases lay outside the gene matches. CDR3 coding DNA: TGTGCCAGCAGACCTCCGGGACAGGGTTACGAGCAGTACTTC. Its protein product is CASRPPGQGYEQYF.

The chain links TRBV20-1 to TRBJ1-1; D is perhaps TRBD1 (5 bases). This CDR3 spans 14 amino acids. The germline gives CDR1 DFQATT, CDR2 SNEGSKA (reference sequence). Trimming removed 5 bases at V and 2 bases at J, with 15 bases between. The CDR3: CSAPLSGLNTEAFF. The DNA of the CDR3 is TGCAGTGCTCCGCTCTCGGGGCTTAACACTGAAGCTTTCTTT.

This chain connects TRBV10-3 to TRBJ1-5, with a weak D call TRBD1 (5 bases). The V end was cut by 3 bases, the J end by 5 bases, with 8 bases between. Germline V gene data show CDR1 as ENHRY and CDR2 as SYGVKD. There are 13 residues in the CDR3. The CDR3 is CAISDGTDQPQHF. The DNA of the CDR3 is TGTGCCATCAGTGACGGGACGGATCAGCCCCAGCATTTT.

This clonotype has just a few counts. The V call is TRBV6-2 or TRBV6-3, the J call TRBJ1-2, with 9 nucleotides matching TRBD1. The CDR3 totals 16 residues. After removal of 5 bases from V and 3 bases from J, the junction contained 10 bases not matched to a gene. Per germline, CDR1 MNHEY and CDR2 SVGEGT. CDR3 protein: CASSTPPDRGYYGYTF. The CDR3 DNA follows: TGTGCCAGCAGTACGCCCCCAGACAGGGGGTACTATGGCTACACCTTC.

V and J are TRBV20-1 and TRBJ2-3; D not certain. Trimming pared 3 bases from V and 2 bases from J, leaving 6 bases between. Looked up from germline, CDR1 is DFQATT and CDR2 is SNEGSKA (reference sequence). The length of the CDR3 is 12 residues. CDR3 coding DNA: TGCAGTGCTAGCCTGGCCACAGATACGCAGTATTTT. It specifies CSASLATDTQYF.

This clonotype was picked up a small number of times. J is TRBJ1-5 and V is TRBV27; D possibly corresponds to TRBD1 (6 bases). CDR1 is MNHEY, CDR2 SMNVEV, per germline (reference sequence). V lost 10 bases to trimming and J lost 1 base, with 17 bases between them. This CDR3 region has 15 residues. In DNA, the CDR3 is TGTGCCACCAAACCCGAACAGGGAAGCAATCAGCCCCAGCATTTT. Translated: CATKPEQGSNQPQHF.

This chain joins TRBV20-1 and TRBJ1-6, with a possible D match to TRBD1 (6 bases). Trimming took 1 base from V and 7 from J, leaving 17 bases between them. This CDR3 comprises 16 residues. The germline gives CDR1 DFQATT, CDR2 SNEGSKA (reference sequence). This CDR3 reads CSARAPPRTANSPLHF. Here the CDR3 DNA reads TGCAGTGCTAGAGCGCCCCCCAGGACAGCAAATTCACCCCTCCACTTT.